The sequence of this T cell receptor (beta chain) was determined in a study of T cell changes during pregnancy in multiple sclerosis (dated by TCRdb to 2018 to 2020). In terms of the full investigation: The study looked at changes in the T cell repertoire across pregnancy in women with multiple sclerosis.

From its cysteine to its phenylalanine, the CDR3 spans 15 amino acids. Of the read, only the CDR3 DNA is kept; its 45 bases are in frame from base 1. CDR1 and CDR2 were assigned from the germline V gene (reference sequence) as MNHEY and SMNVEV. V loses 4 bases, J loses 3 bases, and the germline ends lie 13 bases apart. Libraries came from the immunoSEQ multiplex PCR assay. Imported from immuneACCESS, the table was reduced by TCRdb to in-frame sequences with V and J called. These copies leave out some clones; in studies compared against another copy, an unresolved V gene accounts for under half, and the cause of the remainder is not known. The sample table contains roughly 51,000 clones; only one count was recorded for approximately 94% of them. Together, the top ten hold roughly 5.4% of the sample. As to this clone: The specificity of this receptor is unknown. No quality values exist for individual bases; no much larger clone is one base distant.

The sample was CD8+ T cells from peripheral blood mononuclear cells, taken before pregnancy. The chain links TRBV27 with TRBJ2-1; the D segment could be TRBD2, given 6 matching bases. The sequence derives from a female donor with multiple sclerosis, enrolled in a pregnancy study. The bases read TGTGCCAGCAGTTCAAAGCGGAGGGGCTACAATGAGCAGTTCTTC. The encoded protein is CASSSKRRGYNEQFF.